The present TCR beta chain was sequenced within a study of cytomegalovirus exposure and HLA in healthy donors. The CDR3 is made up of 15 amino acids. J was trimmed by 6 bases and V by 4 bases; bases with no gene match: 6. Germline CDR1 SGHRS, CDR2 YFSETQ. The PCR contained 60 Vbeta and 13 Jbeta primers. Some clones are missing from TCRdb's copy, which holds only in-frame ones; the method was immunoSEQ multiplex PCR. In the table there are about 140,000 clones, roughly 76% of which are singletons. This clone was seen once. The origin of this receptor is a female donor in good health and CMV-seronegative. Sequenced material: PBMCs. This chain uses TRBV5-1 with TRBJ2-1, with TRBD1 matching 11 bases. The CDR3 is CASSRTGGQSNEQFF. CDR3 DNA: TGCGCCAGCAGCCGGACAGGGGGCCAGAGCAATGAGCAGTTCTTC.